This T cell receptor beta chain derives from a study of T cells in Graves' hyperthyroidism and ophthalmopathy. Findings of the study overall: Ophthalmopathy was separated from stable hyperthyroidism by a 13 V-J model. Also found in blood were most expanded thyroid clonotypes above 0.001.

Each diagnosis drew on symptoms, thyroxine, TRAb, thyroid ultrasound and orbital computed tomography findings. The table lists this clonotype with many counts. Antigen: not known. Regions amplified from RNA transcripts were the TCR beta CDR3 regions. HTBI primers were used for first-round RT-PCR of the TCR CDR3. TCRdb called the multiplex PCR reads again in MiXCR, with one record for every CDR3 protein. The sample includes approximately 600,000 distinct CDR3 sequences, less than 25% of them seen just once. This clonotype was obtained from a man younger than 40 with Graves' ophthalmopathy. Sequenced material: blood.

In DNA form, the CDR3 reads TGCGCCAGCAGCTTGTCAAGCGGGAGCGGGCGCGATGAGCAGTTCTTC. Translated: CASSLSSGSGRDEQFF. The V call is TRBV5-1, the J call TRBJ2-1; 8 bases line up with TRBD2. Germline CDR1 reads SGHRS; CDR2 reads YFSETQ. The CDR3 is 16 amino acids. V shed 1 base and J 8 bases; nucleotides not matched to a gene: 11. The whole variable domain, remainder taken from reference TRBV5-1 and TRBJ2-1, is KAGVTQTPRYLIKTRGQQVTLSCSPISGHRSVSWYQQTPGQGLQFLFEYFSETQRNKGNFPGRFSGRQFSNSRSEMNVSTLELGDSALYLCASSLSSGSGRDEQFFGPGTRLTVL.